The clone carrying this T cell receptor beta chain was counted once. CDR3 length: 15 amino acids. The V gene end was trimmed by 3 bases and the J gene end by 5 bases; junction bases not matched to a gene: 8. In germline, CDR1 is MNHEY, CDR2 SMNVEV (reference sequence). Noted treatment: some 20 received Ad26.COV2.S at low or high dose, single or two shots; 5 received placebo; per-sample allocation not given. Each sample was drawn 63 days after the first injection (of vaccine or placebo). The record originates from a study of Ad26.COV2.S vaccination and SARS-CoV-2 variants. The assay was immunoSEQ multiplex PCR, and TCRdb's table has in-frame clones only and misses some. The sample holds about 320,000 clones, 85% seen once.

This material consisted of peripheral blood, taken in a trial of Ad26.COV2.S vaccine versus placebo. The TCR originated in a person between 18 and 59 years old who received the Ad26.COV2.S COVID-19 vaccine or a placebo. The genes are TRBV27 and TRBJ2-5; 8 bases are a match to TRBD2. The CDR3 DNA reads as TGTGCCAGCAGTTTCGGACGGGGGGGCGGCGAGACCCAGTACTTC. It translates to CASSFGRGGGETQYF.